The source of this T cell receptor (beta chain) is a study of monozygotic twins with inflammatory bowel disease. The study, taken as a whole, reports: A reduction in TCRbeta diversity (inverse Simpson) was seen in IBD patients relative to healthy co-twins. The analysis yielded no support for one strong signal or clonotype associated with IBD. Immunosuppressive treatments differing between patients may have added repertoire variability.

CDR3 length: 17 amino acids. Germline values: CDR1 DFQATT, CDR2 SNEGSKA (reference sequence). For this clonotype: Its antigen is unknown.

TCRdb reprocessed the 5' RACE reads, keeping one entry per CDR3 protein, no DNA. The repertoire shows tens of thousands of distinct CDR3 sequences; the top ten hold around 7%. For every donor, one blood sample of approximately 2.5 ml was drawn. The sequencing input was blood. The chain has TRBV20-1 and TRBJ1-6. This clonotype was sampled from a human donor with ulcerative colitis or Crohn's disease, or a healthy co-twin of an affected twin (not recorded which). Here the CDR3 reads CSARFRQGSSYNSPLHF.